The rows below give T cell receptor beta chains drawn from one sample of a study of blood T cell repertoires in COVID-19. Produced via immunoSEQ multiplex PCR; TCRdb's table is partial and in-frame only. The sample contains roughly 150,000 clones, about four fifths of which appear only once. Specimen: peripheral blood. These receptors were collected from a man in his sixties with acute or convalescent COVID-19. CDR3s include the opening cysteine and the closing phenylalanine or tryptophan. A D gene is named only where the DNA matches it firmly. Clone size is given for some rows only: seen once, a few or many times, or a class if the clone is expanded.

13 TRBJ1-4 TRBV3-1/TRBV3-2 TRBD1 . CASSQGTGDKLFF TGTGCCAGCAGCCAGGGGACAGGGGACAAACTGTTTTTT
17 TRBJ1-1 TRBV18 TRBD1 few CASSPSGQGNWDTEAFF TGTGCCAGCTCACCCTCGGGACAGGGAAACTGGGACACTGAAGCTTTCTTT
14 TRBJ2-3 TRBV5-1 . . CASSLGGAGDTQYF TGCGCCAGCAGCTTGGGCGGGGCCGGAGATACGCAGTATTTT
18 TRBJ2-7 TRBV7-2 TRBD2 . CASSLVARTSGTPYEQYF TGTGCCAGCAGCTTAGTCGCCCGGACTAGCGGGACCCCCTACGAGCAGTACTTC
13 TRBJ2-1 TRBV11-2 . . CASSLESTNWQFF TGTGCCAGCAGCTTAGAGTCCACGAACTGGCAGTTCTTC
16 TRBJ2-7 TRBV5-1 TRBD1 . CASSLDGTGPTYEQYF TGCGCCAGCAGCTTGGATGGGACAGGGCCGACCTACGAGCAGTACTTC
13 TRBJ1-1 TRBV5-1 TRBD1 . CATSQGADTEAFF TGCGCCACCTCACAGGGGGCGGACACTGAAGCTTTCTTT
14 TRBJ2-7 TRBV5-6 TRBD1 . CASSPGQAGYEQYF TGTGCCAGCAGCCCCGGACAGGCTGGCTACGAGCAGTACTTC
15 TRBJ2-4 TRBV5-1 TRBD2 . CASSSGRSGKNIQYF TGCGCCAGCAGCAGCGGGAGGAGTGGCAAAAACATTCAGTACTTC
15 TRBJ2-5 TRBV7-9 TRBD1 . CASSITGGYAGTQYF TGTGCCAGCAGCATTACAGGGGGCTACGCCGGGACCCAGTACTTC
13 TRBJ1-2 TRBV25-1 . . CASSDYTPGIYTF TGTGCCAGCAGTGATTATACCCCAGGGATTTACACCTTC
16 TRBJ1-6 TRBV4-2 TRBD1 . CASSQESTGDNSPLHF TGTGCCAGCAGCCAAGAAAGCACAGGGGATAATTCACCCCTCCACTTT
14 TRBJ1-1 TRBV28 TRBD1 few CASRLQGVYTEAFF TGTGCCAGCAGATTACAGGGGGTATACACTGAAGCTTTCTTT
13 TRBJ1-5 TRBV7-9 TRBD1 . CASSRQGGQPQHF TGTGCCAGCAGCAGACAGGGTGGGCAGCCCCAGCATTTT
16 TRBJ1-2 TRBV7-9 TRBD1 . CASSHPLGQGGYGYTF TGTGCCAGCAGCCACCCGTTGGGACAGGGGGGCTATGGCTACACCTTC
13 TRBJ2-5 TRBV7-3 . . CASSRRGGETQYF TGTGCCAGCAGCCGACGAGGTGGAGAGACCCAGTACTTC
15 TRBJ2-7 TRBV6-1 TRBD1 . CASSEVGQIPYEQYF TGTGCCAGCAGTGAAGTGGGACAGATTCCCTACGAGCAGTACTTC
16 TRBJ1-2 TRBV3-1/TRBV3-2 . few CASSPNRSPQLYGYTF TGTGCCAGCAGCCCAAACAGGTCCCCTCAACTTTATGGCTACACCTTC
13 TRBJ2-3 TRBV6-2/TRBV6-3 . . CASSYSGRHTQYF TGTGCCAGCAGTTACTCTGGGAGGCATACGCAGTATTTT
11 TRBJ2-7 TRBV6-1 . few CASSDHYEQYF TGTGCCAGCAGTGACCACTACGAGCAGTACTTC
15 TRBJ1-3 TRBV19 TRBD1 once CASSTTLTGINTIYF TGTGCCAGTAGTACGACGTTGACAGGGATCAACACCATATATTTT
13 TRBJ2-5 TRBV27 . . CASSFTVQETQYF TGTGCCAGCAGTTTCACGGTGCAAGAGACCCAGTACTTC
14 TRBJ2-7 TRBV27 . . CASSVRGASYEQYF TGTGCCAGCAGCGTCAGGGGGGCGTCCTACGAGCAGTACTTC
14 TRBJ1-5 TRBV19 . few CASSPQQGNQPQHF TGTGCCAGTAGTCCACAACAGGGAAATCAGCCCCAGCATTTT
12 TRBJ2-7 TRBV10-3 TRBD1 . CATRDRENEQYF TGTGCCACCCGGGACAGGGAAAACGAGCAGTACTTC
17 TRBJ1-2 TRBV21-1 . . CASSKEGREGLNYGYTF TGTGCCAGCAGCAAAGAGGGACGGGAGGGCTTAAACTATGGCTACACCTTC
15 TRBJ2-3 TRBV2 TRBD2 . CASGSSSGGAGTQYF TGTGCCAGCGGATCTTCAAGCGGGGGGGCCGGTACGCAGTATTTT
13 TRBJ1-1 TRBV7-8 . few CASSPRGGTEAFF TGTGCCAGCAGCCCTAGGGGGGGAACTGAAGCTTTCTTT
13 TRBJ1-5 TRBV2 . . CASSTGYNQPQHF TGTGCCAGCAGTACAGGGTACAATCAGCCCCAGCATTTT
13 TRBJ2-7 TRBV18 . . CASSLTGIHEQYF TGTGCCAGCTCGCTCACAGGGATCCACGAGCAGTACTTC
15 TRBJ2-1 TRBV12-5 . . CASGPGVASYNEQFF TGTGCTAGTGGCCCCGGGGTTGCCTCCTACAATGAGCAGTTCTTC
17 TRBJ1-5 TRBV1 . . CTSSQGRIQDDNQPQHF TGCACCAGCAGCCAAGGCAGGATACAGGACGACAATCAGCCCCAGCATTTT
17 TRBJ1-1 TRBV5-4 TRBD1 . CASSFKGQGVMNTEAFF TGTGCCAGCAGTTTTAAAGGACAGGGCGTGATGAACACTGAAGCTTTCTTT
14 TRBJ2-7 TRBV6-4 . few CASHRYRDVNEQYF TGTGCCAGCCATCGGTACAGGGATGTCAACGAGCAGTACTTC
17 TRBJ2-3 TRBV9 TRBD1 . CASSVAWSGGHTDTQYF TGTGCCAGCAGCGTAGCTTGGTCAGGGGGACACACAGATACGCAGTATTTT
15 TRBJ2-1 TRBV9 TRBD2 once CASSLVAGGRQEQFF TGTGCCAGCAGCCTGGTAGCGGGAGGCCGTCAAGAGCAGTTCTTC
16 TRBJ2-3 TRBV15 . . CATSRADILRTDTQYF TGTGCCACCAGCAGGGCGGACATCCTACGCACAGATACGCAGTATTTT
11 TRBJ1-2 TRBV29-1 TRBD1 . CSAGTAYGYTF TGCAGCGCCGGGACAGCGTATGGCTACACCTTC
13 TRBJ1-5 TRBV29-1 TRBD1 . CSVATGVNQPQHF TGCAGCGTCGCAACAGGGGTCAATCAGCCCCAGCATTTT
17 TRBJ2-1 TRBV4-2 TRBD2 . CASSQGRLAGSDDEQFF TGTGCCAGCAGCCAAGGTCGACTAGCGGGAAGTGATGATGAGCAGTTCTTC
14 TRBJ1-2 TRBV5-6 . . CASTPNGGQYGYTF TGTGCCAGCACCCCCAACGGAGGGCAATATGGCTACACCTTC
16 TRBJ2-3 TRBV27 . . CASSGAGGAGLDTQYF TGTGCCAGCAGTGGGGCTGGGGGGGCAGGTCTAGATACGCAGTATTTT
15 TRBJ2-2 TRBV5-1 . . CASSLGALDTGELFF TGCGCCAGCAGCCTCGGAGCCCTTGACACCGGGGAGCTGTTTTTT
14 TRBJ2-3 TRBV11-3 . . CASSQTPYTDTQYF TGTGCCAGCAGCCAGACTCCTTACACAGATACGCAGTATTTT
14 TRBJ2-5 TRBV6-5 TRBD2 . CASSRLAGVETQYF TGTGCCAGCAGCAGACTAGCGGGGGTGGAGACCCAGTACTTC
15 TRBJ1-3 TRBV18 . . CASSPSLESRNTIYF TGTGCCAGCTCACCATCCTTGGAGTCCAGAAACACCATATATTTT
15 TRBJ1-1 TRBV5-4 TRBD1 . CASSLAWTGGTEAFF TGTGCCAGCAGCTTGGCCTGGACAGGGGGCACTGAAGCTTTCTTT
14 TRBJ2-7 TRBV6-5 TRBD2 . CASSRTREGGEQYF TGTGCCAGCAGTCGAACCAGGGAGGGAGGCGAGCAGTACTTC
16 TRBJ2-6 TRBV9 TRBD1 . CASSPTGGPGANVLTF TGTGCCAGCAGCCCGACAGGGGGCCCTGGGGCCAACGTCCTGACTTTC
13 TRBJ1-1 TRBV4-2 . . CASSQDRSGAAFF TGTGCCAGCAGCCAAGATCGGTCAGGGGCGGCTTTCTTT
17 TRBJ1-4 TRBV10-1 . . CASSEIGRERTNEKLFF TGCGCCAGCAGTGAAATAGGAAGGGAGAGGACTAATGAAAAACTGTTTTTT
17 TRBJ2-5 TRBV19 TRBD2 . CASSPRTSGGAEETQYF TGTGCCAGTAGTCCCCGGACTAGCGGGGGGGCCGAAGAGACCCAGTACTTC
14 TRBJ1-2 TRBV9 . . CASSPRVGFGGYTF TGTGCCAGTTCCCCCAGGGTGGGGTTCGGTGGCTACACCTTC
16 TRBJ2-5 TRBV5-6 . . CASSFRRRGYEETQYF TGTGCCAGCAGCTTCAGACGGAGGGGCTATGAAGAGACCCAGTACTTC
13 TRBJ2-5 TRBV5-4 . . CASSSQYQETQYF TGTGCCAGCAGCTCACAGTACCAAGAGACCCAGTACTTC
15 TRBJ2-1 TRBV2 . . CASTSAEARNNEQFF TGTGCCAGCACCTCAGCGGAGGCCCGGAACAATGAGCAGTTCTTC
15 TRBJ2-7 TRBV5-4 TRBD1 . CASSRRDRGNYEQYF TGTGCCAGCAGCCGCCGGGACAGGGGTAACTACGAGCAGTACTTC
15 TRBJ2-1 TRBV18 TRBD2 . CASSPLFLAGNEQFF TGTGCCAGCTCACCATTATTTCTAGCGGGCAATGAGCAGTTCTTC